This entry describes one T cell receptor (beta chain). Its antigen is not known. This sample was included in a study of cytomegalovirus exposure and HLA in healthy donors. The primer mix had 60 Vbeta and 13 Jbeta primers. Clones were read by immunoSEQ multiplex PCR, and TCRdb kept only the in-frame ones, dropping some. The data hold about 89,000 clones, with approximately 74% observed a single time. General study findings and limits: The study labeled 150 to 200 TCR beta chains cytomegalovirus-associated. In a later analysis, common viral pathogens appeared linked to several of the most significant clusters. Sequencing depth across donors, presence/absence analyses assumed, was roughly uniform.

This TCR was recovered from a male donor in good health and CMV-seronegative. Sequenced material: PBMCs.

The CDR3 DNA reads TGTGCCAGCAGCTTGGGGGGTCTGAACACTGAAGCTTTCTTT. As protein: CASSLGGLNTEAFF. This chain uses TRBV11-1 with TRBJ1-1, with D tentatively TRBD1 (5 bases). Germline V gene data show CDR1 as SGHAT and CDR2 as FQDESV (reference sequence). V was clipped by 3 bases and J by 0 bases, with 8 bases between them. CDR3 length equals 14 residues.